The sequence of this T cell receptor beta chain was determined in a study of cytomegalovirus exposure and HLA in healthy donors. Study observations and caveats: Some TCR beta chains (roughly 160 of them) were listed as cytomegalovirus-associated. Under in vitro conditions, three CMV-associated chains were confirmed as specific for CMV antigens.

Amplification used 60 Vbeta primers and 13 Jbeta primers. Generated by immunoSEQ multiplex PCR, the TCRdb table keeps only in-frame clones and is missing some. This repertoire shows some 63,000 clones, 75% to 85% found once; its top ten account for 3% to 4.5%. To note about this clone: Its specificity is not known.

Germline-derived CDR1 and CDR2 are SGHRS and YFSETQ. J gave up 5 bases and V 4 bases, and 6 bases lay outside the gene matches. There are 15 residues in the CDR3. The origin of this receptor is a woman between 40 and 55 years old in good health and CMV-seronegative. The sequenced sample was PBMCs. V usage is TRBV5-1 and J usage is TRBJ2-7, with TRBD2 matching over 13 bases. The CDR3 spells CASSAGLAGVHEQYF. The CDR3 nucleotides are TGCGCCAGCAGCGCCGGACTAGCGGGAGTACACGAGCAGTACTTC.